The rows below give T cell receptor beta chains drawn from one sample of a study of vaccination effects on CD4 cells after COVID-19. TCRdb keeps only in-frame clones here, not all; method: immunoSEQ multiplex PCR. The data contain approximately 54,000 clones, 80% to 85% of them singletons. The antigens for these receptors are not known. The sequences come from CD4+ T cells from PBMCs cultured with HCoV-229E spike peptides, collected before COVID-19 vaccination. These receptors originate from a human donor who received a COVID-19 vaccine. The CDR3 runs from the conserved cysteine through the conserved F or W. Each record gives: clone size, J gene, D gene, V gene, CDR3 DNA, CDR3 protein. The D gene is left open where the match is weak. Where a row states a size, it is once, few, many or the class of an expanded clone; other rows omit it.

NA | TRBJ1-2 | NA | TRBV5-1 | TGCGCCAGCAGCTCAGGGACTAACTATGGCTACACCTTC | CASSSGTNYGYTF
few | TRBJ1-3 | NA | TRBV19 | TGTGCCAGTAGTAAAGGCTCTGGAAACACCATATATTTT | CASSKGSGNTIYF
once | TRBJ2-3 | TRBD1 | TRBV18 | TGTGCCAGCTCACCGACAGGGGGAACTAGCACAGATACGCAGTATTTT | CASSPTGGTSTDTQYF
NA | TRBJ1-5 | TRBD1 | TRBV9 | TGTGCCAGCAGCGTAGAATGGGACAGTGCCCCACGCAATCAGCCCCAGCATTTT | CASSVEWDSAPRNQPQHF
NA | TRBJ1-6 | TRBD1 | TRBV14 | TGTGCCAGCAGCCAATACAGGGGACCTAATTCACCCCTCCACTTT | CASSQYRGPNSPLHF
few | TRBJ2-2 | NA | TRBV5-1 | TGCGCCAGCAGCTTGCAGACACTTAACACCGGGGAGCTGTTTTTT | CASSLQTLNTGELFF
NA | TRBJ2-5 | NA | TRBV12-3/TRBV12-4 | TGTGCCAGCAGCTATCTCCAAGAGACCCAGTACTTC | CASSYLQETQYF
NA | TRBJ1-1 | NA | TRBV9 | TGTGCCAGCAGCGACGTTCGGGTGGTAGACTTAAACACTGAAGCTTTCTTT | CASSDVRVVDLNTEAFF
NA | TRBJ1-2 | NA | TRBV7-2 | TGTGCCAGCAGCTTAGCGCTTGGGGGGCGCAGCTATGGCTACACCTTC | CASSLALGGRSYGYTF
NA | TRBJ2-1 | TRBD2 | TRBV28 | TGTGCCAGCAGTTCCGGTGAGCTAGCGGGATTTTATGAGCAGTTCTTC | CASSSGELAGFYEQFF
NA | TRBJ2-5 | NA | TRBV19 | TGTGCCAGTAGTATGTACTACCAAGAGACCCAGTACTTC | CASSMYYQETQYF
NA | TRBJ1-1 | NA | TRBV6-2/TRBV6-3 | TGTGCCAGCAGTTACTCGATTAGCACTGAAGCTTTCTTT | CASSYSISTEAFF
NA | TRBJ2-5 | NA | TRBV5-6 | TGTGCCAGCAGCTTGTGGGCGGCACAAGAGACCCAGTACTTC | CASSLWAAQETQYF
NA | TRBJ1-2 | NA | TRBV9 | TGTGCCAGCAGCGTAGGAACCTTCGATCCATATGGCTACACCTTC | CASSVGTFDPYGYTF
once | TRBJ2-1 | NA | TRBV27 | TGTGCCAGCAGTTTAATTGGGGGGGCCTCCTACAATGAGCAGTTCTTC | CASSLIGGASYNEQFF
NA | TRBJ2-5 | NA | TRBV5-1 | TGCGCCAGCAGCTTGGCGGCAGGGGAGGAGACCCAGTACTTC | CASSLAAGEETQYF
NA | TRBJ1-4 | NA | TRBV19 | TGTGCCAGTAGTAAGAAGTGGGGGGCGGCAAAACTGTTTTTT | CASSKKWGAAKLFF
NA | TRBJ2-2 | TRBD1 | TRBV10-1 | TGCGCCAGCAGTGGCAGGGGGCGGGCCGCGAACACCGGGGAGCTGTTTTTT | CASSGRGRAANTGELFF
NA | TRBJ2-5 | TRBD2 | TRBV9 | TGTGCCAGCAGCGGACTAGCGGCGAAGACCCAGTACTTC | CASSGLAAKTQYF
NA | TRBJ1-6 | NA | TRBV19 | TGTGCCAGTAGTGAGGTTTCGAGGAATTCACCCCTCCACTTT | CASSEVSRNSPLHF
NA | TRBJ1-1 | NA | TRBV29-1 | TGCAGCGTCCCTTGGGAGGGTCGGACTGAAGCTTTCTTT | CSVPWEGRTEAFF
NA | TRBJ1-2 | NA | TRBV11-2 | TGTGCCAGCAGCTCCCGGGGCCAAAGTGGGTACTATGGCTACACCTTC | CASSSRGQSGYYGYTF
NA | TRBJ1-5 | NA | TRBV2 | TGTGCCAGCATGAGGTCAGGGATCCGCAATCAGCCCCAGCATTTT | CASMRSGIRNQPQHF
few | TRBJ1-1 | TRBD1 | TRBV3-1/TRBV3-2 | TGTGCCAGCAGCCACGGGACAGGGTTAGTTGCGAACACTGAAGCTTTCTTT | CASSHGTGLVANTEAFF
NA | TRBJ2-3 | TRBD2 | TRBV10-1 | TGCGCCAGCAGTGCGTCTAGCGGGGGGGCGTTTAGTACGCAGTATTTT | CASSASSGGAFSTQYF
NA | TRBJ1-4 | TRBD1 | TRBV5-1 | TGCGCCAGCAATCAATATAGGACAGGGGGCGCGACTAATGAAAAACTGTTTTTT | CASNQYRTGGATNEKLFF
NA | TRBJ2-1 | TRBD1 | TRBV10-2 | TGCGCCAGCAGAGTAGGGACAGGGGCCTACAATGAGCAGTTCTTC | CASRVGTGAYNEQFF
NA | TRBJ2-1 | TRBD2 | TRBV19 | TGTGCCAGTAGTTCTGGGACTAGCTATTCAGGGGTTTACAATGAGCAGTTCTTC | CASSSGTSYSGVYNEQFF
NA | TRBJ1-1 | NA | TRBV12-3/TRBV12-4 | TGTGCCAGCGCCTCGCGGGGGGACACTGAAGCTTTCTTT | CASASRGDTEAFF
NA | TRBJ1-2 | TRBD1 | TRBV6-5 | TGTGCCACCAGACTCTCAGGGGGCTTTGGCTACACCTTC | CATRLSGGFGYTF
NA | TRBJ2-3 | TRBD2 | TRBV24-1 | TGTGCCACCAGTGATTTCGGGGGGGGAACAGATACGCAGTATTTT | CATSDFGGGTDTQYF
NA | TRBJ1-5 | TRBD1 | TRBV28 | TGTGCCAGCAGTGGACAGGGGGCTAGCAATCAGCCCCAGCATTTT | CASSGQGASNQPQHF